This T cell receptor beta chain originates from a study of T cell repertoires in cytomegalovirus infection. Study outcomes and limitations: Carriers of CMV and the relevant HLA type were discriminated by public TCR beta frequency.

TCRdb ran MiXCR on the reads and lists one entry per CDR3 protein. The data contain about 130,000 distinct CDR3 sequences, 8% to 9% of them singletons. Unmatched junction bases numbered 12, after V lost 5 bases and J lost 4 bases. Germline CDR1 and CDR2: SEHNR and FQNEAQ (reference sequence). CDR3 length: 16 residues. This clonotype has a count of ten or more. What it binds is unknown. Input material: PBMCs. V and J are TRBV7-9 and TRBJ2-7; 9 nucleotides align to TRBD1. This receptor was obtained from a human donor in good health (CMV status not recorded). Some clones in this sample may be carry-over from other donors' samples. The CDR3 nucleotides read TGTGCCAGCAGCCCCAAACACGGACAGGGGCAGTACGAGCAGTACTTC. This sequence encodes CASSPKHGQGQYEQYF.